Below, 22 T cell receptor beta chains from the same sample are listed, as sequenced in a study of shared clonotypes between healthy human individuals (dated by TCRdb to about 2020). Receptor amplification or capture employed the immunoSEQ multiplex PCR assay. Imported from immuneACCESS, the table was reduced by TCRdb to in-frame sequences with V and J called. These copies leave out some clones; in studies compared against another copy, an unresolved V gene accounts for under half, and the cause of the remainder is not known. Present in this sample are millions of clones, 93% of which were seen just once. 0.39% of the sample is taken by the ten largest. The sequencing input was naive CD4+ T cells from PBMCs. The cell subset or site label, read with the paper, signifies: CD45RA+ positively selected. These receptors all come from a man aged 18 to 29 in good health. Some clones in this sample may be carry-over from other donors' samples.

The rearrangement uses TRBV29-1 and TRBJ2-5; the D is unclear. The V end was cut by 7 bases, the J end by 4 bases, with 19 bases between. Germline loops: CDR1 SQVTM, CDR2 ANQGSEA. This CDR3 region has 14 residues. DNA of the CDR3: TGCAGCGCAAAGCACCCTCGGACGTTAGAGACCCAGTACTTC. Translation: CSAKHPRTLETQYF.

The chain is built from TRBV6-5 and TRBJ2-3; 8 bases are a match to TRBD1. Trimming took 6 bases from V and 1 from J; bases not matched to a gene: 6. The CDR3 extends over 15 amino acids. The V gene's germline CDR1 is MNHEY and CDR2 SVGAGI. For the CDR3, the DNA is TGTGCCAGCAGAAACAGGGGGGATGGCACAGATACGCAGTATTTT. This gives the protein CASRNRGDGTDTQYF.

The V gene is TRBV11-3, the J gene TRBJ2-1, with 13 bases aligning to TRBD2. The CDR3 covers 16 residues. The trim removed 5 bases at V and 5 bases at J, leaving 6 bases unmatched. CDR1 is SGHNT and CDR2 is YENEEA in the germline V gene. This CDR3 is CASSPGTSGINNEQFF. In DNA form, the CDR3 reads TGTGCCAGCAGCCCCGGGACTAGCGGGATTAACAATGAGCAGTTCTTC. Filled out from reference TRBV11-3 and TRBJ2-1, the complete variable domain reads EAGVVQSPRYKIIEKKQPVAFWCNPISGHNTLYWYLQNLGQGPELLIRYENEEAVDDSQLPKDRFSAERLKGVDSTLKIQPAELGDSAVYLCASSPGTSGINNEQFFGPGTRLTVL.

The V call is TRBV19, the J call TRBJ2-2; D tentatively reads TRBD1 or TRBD2 (5 bases each). V was shortened by 6 bases and J by 6 bases, with 11 bases between the two germline ends. The CDR3 totals 13 residues. The germline gives CDR1 LNHDA, CDR2 SQIVND (reference sequence). CDR3 region: CASSVRDPGELFF. CDR3 bases: TGTGCCAGTAGCGTCAGGGACCCCGGGGAGCTGTTTTTT.

This chain joins TRBV7-2 and TRBJ1-2; 12 nucleotides match TRBD1. In germline, CDR1 is SGHTA, CDR2 FQGNSA. The CDR3 consists of 18 residues. V lost 5 bases, J lost 2 bases, and 12 bases stayed unmatched. The CDR3 here is CASSPLGTGTGGNYGYTF. The CDR3 nucleotides are TGTGCCAGCAGCCCATTAGGAACCGGGACAGGGGGCAACTATGGCTACACCTTC.

This clone was seen more than once but under ten times. The chain is built from TRBV4-1 and TRBJ2-7; 9 bases match TRBD1. Germline CDR1 MGHRA, CDR2 YSYEKL. CDR3 length: 15 amino acids. The V and J ends lost 4 bases and 3 bases, in that order; junction bases with no gene match: 7. The CDR3 loop reads CASSPWRQGDYEQYF. CDR3 coding DNA: TGCGCCAGCAGCCCCTGGAGACAGGGGGACTACGAGCAGTACTTC.

V gene TRBV5-4 combines with J gene TRBJ1-2; possibly TRBD1 for D (5 bases). CDR1 SGHNT and CDR2 YYREEE come from the germline V gene (reference sequence). The CDR3 extends over 15 amino acids. V gave up 0 bases and J gave up 5 bases, with 14 bases separating them. The CDR3 DNA reads as TGTGCCAGCAGCTTGGGCGACAGTCTTGGGTATGGCTACACCTTC. Residues: CASSLGDSLGYGYTF.

Turning to this clone: The identical CDR3 is also encoded by other nucleotide sequences in the sample. The chain recombines TRBV18 with TRBJ1-2; TRBD1 matches 9 bases. CDR3 length: 14 residues. Trimming at V came to 3 bases and at J to 6 bases, leaving 5 bases not matched to a gene. Germline CDR1 KGHSH, CDR2 LQKENI. For the CDR3, the DNA is TGTGCCAGCTCACCGCGGACAGGGGAGGATGGCTACACCTTC. Its translation: CASSPRTGEDGYTF.

The CDR3 reads CASSQEYGYTF. The CDR3, as DNA: TGTGCCAGCAGTCAGGAATATGGCTACACCTTC. J is TRBJ1-2 and V is TRBV2; no reliable D call. Germline lookup yields CDR1 SNHLY and CDR2 FYNNEI. The CDR3 sequence is 11 residues long. Trimming took off 5 bases at V and 5 bases at J, with 6 bases between the two ends.

The chain combines TRBV9 with TRBJ2-7; D tentatively reads TRBD1 or TRBD2 (5 bases each). Between the trimmed V and J ends, which lost 0 bases and 7 bases, there was a span of 14 bases. Per germline, CDR1 SGDLS and CDR2 YYNGEE. The CDR3 length is 14 residues. The CDR3 protein is CASSVVVGEGEQYF. The CDR3 DNA follows: TGTGCCAGCAGCGTAGTGGTGGGAGAGGGGGAGCAGTACTTC.

V and J are TRBV6-1 and TRBJ1-1; D gene uncertain. The V gene's germline CDR1 is MNHNS and CDR2 SASEGT. This CDR3 comprises 15 residues. Trimming cost V 5 bases and J 4 bases, with 17 bases left between them. CDR3 in DNA: TGTGCCAGCAGTCCCCGGCAAGGTTCGGTCACTGAAGCTTTCTTT. It translates to CASSPRQGSVTEAFF.

This chain links TRBV9 with TRBJ1-2, with D perhaps TRBD1 (6 bases). In germline, CDR1 is SGDLS, CDR2 YYNGEE. With 1 base removed from V and 2 bases from J, the gap between germline ends came to 12 bases. The CDR3 is made up of 15 amino acids. The CDR3 nucleotides are TGTGCCAGCAGCGTACATGGGACACCCAACTATGGCTACACCTTC. Translation: CASSVHGTPNYGYTF.

The chain combines TRBV5-5 with TRBJ2-7, with D maybe TRBD2 (6 bases). The CDR3 has 15 residues. V dropped 4 bases and J dropped 2 bases, with 16 bases sitting between them. Germline CDR1 SGHKS, CDR2 YYEKEE (reference sequence). The CDR3 sequence is CASSLLGGSPYEQYF. The CDR3, as DNA: TGTGCCAGCAGCCTATTGGGGGGATCCCCCTACGAGCAGTACTTC.

On this clone: Other DNA sequences in the same sample also yield this CDR3. The chain carries TRBV5-1 and TRBJ1-1; 7 bases match TRBD1. Germline CDR1 is SGHRS and CDR2 is YFSETQ. The CDR3 extends over 15 amino acids. J gave up 1 base and V 4 bases, and 7 bases lay outside the gene matches. The DNA for the CDR3 is TGCGCCAGCAGCCCGGCCGGGACAGCGAACACTGAAGCTTTCTTT. Protein: CASSPAGTANTEAFF.

This chain connects TRBV25-1 to TRBJ2-2, with 10 positions matching TRBD1. V gave up 11 bases and J gave up 4 bases; unmatched junction bases: 4. Germline-derived CDR1 and CDR2 are MGHDK and SYGVNS. The CDR3 covers 13 residues. CDR3 sequence (DNA): TGTGCCGGAGGACAGGGGGGCACCGGGGAGCTGTTTTTT. It codes for CAGGQGGTGELFF.

This CDR3 is CASSEYWGPSYEQYF. CDR3 nucleotide sequence: TGTGCCAGCAGTGAATACTGGGGACCCTCCTACGAGCAGTACTTC. The chain joins TRBV6-1 to TRBJ2-7, with D perhaps given as TRBD1 or TRBD2 (5 bases each). There are 15 residues in the CDR3. Between the trimmed V and J ends, which lost 2 bases and 0 bases, there was a span of 11 bases. CDR1 and CDR2 from the germline V gene are MNHNS and SASEGT.

The chain carries TRBV28 and TRBJ1-5; 7 nucleotides line up with TRBD1. This CDR3 is 12 amino acids long. V gave up 10 bases and J gave up 5 bases; unmatched junction bases: 5. Germline V gene data show CDR1 as MDHEN and CDR2 as SYDVKM. CDR3 bases: TGTGCCACAACGACAGGGTATCAGCCCCAGCATTTT. Translating gives CATTTGYQPQHF. The complete variable domain, with remaining parts taken from reference TRBV28 and TRBJ1-5, reads DVKVTQSSRYLVKRTGEKVFLECVQDMDHENMFWYRQDPGLGLRLIYFSYDVKMKEKGDIPEGYSVSREKKERFSLILESASTNQTSMYLCATTTGYQPQHFGDGTRLSIL.

V gene TRBV4-1 combines with J gene TRBJ1-3; D gene ambiguous. CDR3 length: 15 residues. Trimming cost V 3 bases and J 2 bases, with 11 bases left between them. Germline values: CDR1 MGHRA, CDR2 YSYEKL. DNA for the CDR3: TGCGCCAGCAGCCAGTCCCCGGGGACTGGAAACACCATATATTTT. Translating it yields CASSQSPGTGNTIYF.

The rearrangement links TRBV6-5 to TRBJ1-6; D call uncertain. Germline V lookup: CDR1 MNHEY, CDR2 SVGAGI. V lost 0 bases, J lost 13 bases, and 16 bases lay in between. The CDR3 consists of 15 residues. This CDR3 is CASSYSIRSGTPLHF. The CDR3, as DNA: TGTGCCAGCAGTTACTCGATCCGGAGCGGTACGCCCCTCCACTTT.

The chain recombines TRBV2 with TRBJ2-2, with TRBD1 identical over 8 bases. Germline trimming cut 7 bases from V and 7 bases from J; bases unmatched to any gene: 8. Germline V CDR1 and CDR2: SNHLY, FYNNEI. The CDR3 length is 14 residues. The CDR3 nucleotides read TGTGCCAGCATCCCGGACAGGGTGGGCGGGGAGCTGTTTTTT. This gives the protein CASIPDRVGGELFF.

The chain couples TRBV18 to TRBJ2-1; 8 bases are a match to TRBD2. The CDR3 has 15 residues. Germline assignment: CDR1 KGHSH and CDR2 LQKENI. Trimming took 1 base from V and 4 from J; bases not matched to a gene: 3. The chain's CDR3 is CASSPQSGSYNEQFF. The CDR3, as DNA: TGTGCCAGCTCACCACAAAGCGGGAGTTACAATGAGCAGTTCTTC. Together with reference TRBV18 and TRBJ2-1, the CDR3 gives the full variable domain: NAGVMQNPRHLVRRRGQEARLRCSPMKGHSHVYWYRQLPEEGLKFMVYLQKENIIDESGMPKERFSAEFPKEGPSILRIQQVVRGDSAAYFCASSPQSGSYNEQFFGPGTRLTVL.

This sequence joins TRBV5-1 and TRBJ2-3; D is ambiguous. V was cut by 1 base and J by 7 bases, with 10 bases left in between. CDR1 and CDR2 from the germline V gene are SGHRS and YFSETQ. This CDR3 comprises 13 residues. CDR3 protein: CASSLSGRNTQYF. The CDR3, as DNA: TGCGCCAGCAGCTTGAGTGGTAGAAATACGCAGTATTTT.